A selection of T cell receptor beta chains follows, all from one sample in a study of control samples from healthy donors and cancer patients. Sequenced by immunoSEQ multiplex PCR; TCRdb stores in-frame clones only, minus some. The table lists 100,000 to 150,000 clones, approximately 90% of them singletons. The specimen sequenced was blood. The receptors were gathered from a man between 25 and 39 years old in good health. Both conserved end residues are part of each CDR3.

cdr3_aa j_call v_call
CATRSREQGGYGYTF TRBJ1-2 TRBV6-6
CASSQDFSGYEQYF TRBJ2-7 TRBV4-1
CASREVEKLFF TRBJ1-4 TRBV12-3/TRBV12-4
CASSDIGSVYSNQPQHF TRBJ1-5 TRBV6-1
CASSERENTEAFF TRBJ1-1 TRBV2
CASSKYNEQFF TRBJ2-1 TRBV19
CASSILGQSSYNEQFF TRBJ2-1 TRBV19
CASSPQGGDTEAFF TRBJ1-1 TRBV18
CASSLAGALPPTQYF TRBJ2-3 TRBV2
CASSSRDSTEAFF TRBJ1-1 TRBV11-3
CASSFGQQETQYF TRBJ2-5 TRBV5-5
CSVEGGGSTDTQYF TRBJ2-3 TRBV29-1
CASTTSGGEHQYF TRBJ2-7 TRBV11-1
CASSLGGRGYTF TRBJ1-2 TRBV7-9
CASSENGIQPQHF TRBJ1-5 TRBV6-1
CASSLDGTDTQYF TRBJ2-3 TRBV5-1
CAWSGGYREAFF TRBJ1-1 TRBV30
CASTTRGPNTEAFF TRBJ1-1 TRBV9
CASSFGTPNYGYTF TRBJ1-2 TRBV5-6
CASSQGQLLNTEAFF TRBJ1-1 TRBV19
CASSLDPDAYNEQFF TRBJ2-1 TRBV7-6
CASSSTPDTQYF TRBJ2-3 TRBV7-6
CASSPGGAPSYEQYF TRBJ2-7 TRBV27
CASSGTSGYTF TRBJ1-2 TRBV6-6
CASIPHSPLHF TRBJ1-6 TRBV7-4
CASSYSGGLGDTQYF TRBJ2-3 TRBV7-2
CASGGRVNTEAFF TRBJ1-1 TRBV2
CASSGRTAGRSYNSPLHF TRBJ1-6 TRBV25-1
CASSFGTGEGPQHF TRBJ1-5 TRBV5-4
CAISDGRSSGNTIYF TRBJ1-3 TRBV10-3
CASSLEGTNTEAFF TRBJ1-1 TRBV5-1
CASTSPDEQFF TRBJ2-1 TRBV6-5
CAWSVGRFRAEKLFF TRBJ1-4 TRBV30
CASSKESGYTEAFF TRBJ1-1 TRBV21-1
CASSSGTNTGELFF TRBJ2-2 TRBV7-3
CASKKGPVSEAFF TRBJ1-1 TRBV2
CAWDRGNSPLHF TRBJ1-6 TRBV30
CASSPDWGPTRGYTF TRBJ1-2 TRBV5-1
CASSQGPLETQYF TRBJ2-5 TRBV7-3
CASSVSFGRDVGNTIYF TRBJ1-3 TRBV9
CASSSQNTEAFF TRBJ1-1 TRBV28
CASSIRETQYF TRBJ2-5 TRBV9
CASSRTGGQPQHF TRBJ1-5 TRBV12-3/TRBV12-4
CASSFRSNMNTEAFF TRBJ1-1 TRBV7-8
CASSFAGGQGAVGTEAFF TRBJ1-1 TRBV19
CASSIVTTVPGHGYTF TRBJ1-2 TRBV19
CASSPLGYQETQYF TRBJ2-5 TRBV7-2
CASSFTTGNTEAFF TRBJ1-1 TRBV5-1
CAISESNTGGAFF TRBJ1-1 TRBV10-3
CAGPDREETQYF TRBJ2-5 TRBV6-5
CASSAQAGQGDTQYF TRBJ2-3 TRBV9
CASSLAARENYGYTF TRBJ1-2 TRBV6-4
CASSYSAGRDTEAFF TRBJ1-1 TRBV6-5